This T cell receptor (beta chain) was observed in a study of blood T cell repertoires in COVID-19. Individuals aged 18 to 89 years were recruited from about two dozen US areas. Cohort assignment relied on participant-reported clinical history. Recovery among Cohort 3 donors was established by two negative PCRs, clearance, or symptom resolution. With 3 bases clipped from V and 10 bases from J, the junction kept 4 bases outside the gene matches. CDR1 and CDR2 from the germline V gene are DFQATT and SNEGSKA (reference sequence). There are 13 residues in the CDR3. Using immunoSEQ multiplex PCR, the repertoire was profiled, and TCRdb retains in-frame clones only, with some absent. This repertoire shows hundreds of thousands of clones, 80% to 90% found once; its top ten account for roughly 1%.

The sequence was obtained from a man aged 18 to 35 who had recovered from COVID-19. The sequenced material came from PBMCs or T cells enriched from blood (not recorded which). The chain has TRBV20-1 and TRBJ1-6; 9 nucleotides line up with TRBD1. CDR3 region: CSASRDRESPLHF. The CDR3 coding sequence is TGCAGTGCTAGTAGGGACAGGGAATCACCCCTCCACTTT.